The TCR beta chain described here comes from a study of T cells in Graves' hyperthyroidism and ophthalmopathy. Whole-study findings and limits: With a median lead of approximately 6 months before onset, the model predicted ophthalmopathy. Most thyroid-expanded clonotypes above 0.001 were also found in blood.

The V end was cut by 3 bases, the J end by 5 bases, with 14 bases between. CDR1 is MDHEN, CDR2 SYDVKM, per germline. The CDR3 is made up of 14 amino acids. Amplified TCR beta CDR3 regions came from RNA transcripts. TCR CDR3 underwent first-round RT-PCR with the HTBI primer set. One entry per CDR3 protein results from TCRdb running MiXCR on the multiplex PCR reads. The sample includes some 580,000 distinct CDR3 sequences, roughly 15% of them seen just once. Patients with ophthalmopathy all had a Clinical Activity Score of at least 3, a NOSPECS grade of at least 4 and duration under 3 months. Based on clinical symptoms, serum thyroxine and TRAb, thyroid ultrasound and orbital computed tomography, diagnoses were reached. Comment on this clonotype: Its antigen remains unidentified.

Sequenced material: blood. This chain connects TRBV28 to TRBJ2-7; D might be TRBD1 (5 bases). The source of this sequence is a woman aged 40 to 55 with Graves' ophthalmopathy. The CDR3 DNA reads as TGTGCCAGCAGTTTGGAGACAGAGGCTCACGAGCAGTACTTC. Translating gives CASSLETEAHEQYF.